Presented here are 14 T cell receptor beta chains from one specimen sequenced in a study of blood T cell repertoires in COVID-19. Measured with immunoSEQ multiplex PCR; TCRdb has only the in-frame clones, and not every one. Among 250,000 to 350,000 clones listed, around 88% were seen once. Sequencing was done on a sample of peripheral blood. The receptors come from a woman between 50 and 59 years old with acute or convalescent COVID-19.

The rearrangement uses TRBV24-1 and TRBJ2-2, with 9 bases lining up with TRBD1. Per germline, CDR1 KGHDR and CDR2 SFDVKD. Trimming at V came to 3 bases and at J to 6 bases, leaving 7 bases not matched to a gene. This CDR3 is 16 amino acids long. The CDR3 nucleotides read TGTGCCACCAGTGATACAACAGGGGGCAGGGCCGGGGAGCTGTTTTTT. It codes for CATSDTTGGRAGELFF.

This clone was recorded a few times. J is TRBJ2-1 and V is TRBV9; 9 bases are a match to TRBD1. This CDR3 has 14 amino acids. Germline lookup yields CDR1 SGDLS and CDR2 YYNGEE. J gave up 9 bases and V 4 bases, and 8 bases lay outside the gene matches. This CDR3 is CASSTVTGGAEQFF. Written as DNA, the CDR3 is TGTGCCAGCAGCACCGTGACAGGGGGAGCTGAGCAGTTCTTC.

Here the CDR3 reads CASSLELRDRNNSPLHF. CDR3 bases: TGCGCCAGCAGCTTGGAACTCCGGGACAGAAATAATTCACCCCTCCACTTT. The chain employs TRBV5-1 and TRBJ1-6; TRBD1 agrees at 7 bases. The CDR3 is 17 residues long. Germline V gene sequence: CDR1 SGHRS, CDR2 YFSETQ. J lost 5 bases, V lost 0 bases, and 8 bases had no gene match. The variable domain in full, with the rest retrieved from reference TRBV5-1 and TRBJ1-6, is KAGVTQTPRYLIKTRGQQVTLSCSPISGHRSVSWYQQTPGQGLQFLFEYFSETQRNKGNFPGRFSGRQFSNSRSEMNVSTLELGDSALYLCASSLELRDRNNSPLHFGNGTRLTVT.

The chain is built from TRBV6-2 or TRBV6-3 and TRBJ1-2; D is unclear. The CDR3 totals 13 residues. CDR1 is MNHEY and CDR2 is SVGEGT in the germline V gene. The V gene lost 4 bases and the J gene lost 4 bases, with 10 bases spanning the gap. The CDR3 sequence: CASSSPGIYGYTF. CDR3 in DNA: TGTGCCAGCAGTTCTCCGGGAATCTATGGCTACACCTTC.

The chain joins TRBV4-3 to TRBJ2-1; no definite D call. With 3 bases removed from V and 0 bases from J, the gap between germline ends came to 12 bases. This CDR3 region has 16 residues. The germline gives CDR1 LGHNA, CDR2 YSLEER. CDR3 residues: CASSHARRSSYNEQFF. CDR3 coding DNA: TGCGCCAGCAGCCACGCCCGTAGGAGCTCCTACAATGAGCAGTTCTTC.

The chain couples TRBV5-1 to TRBJ2-2; 9 positions agree with TRBD2. Germline CDR1 is SGHRS and CDR2 is YFSETQ. The CDR3 totals 17 residues. With 4 bases clipped from V and 2 bases from J, the junction kept 9 bases outside the gene matches. CDR3 amino acids: CASSAPTSGVNTGELFF. As DNA, the CDR3 is TGCGCCAGCAGCGCCCCGACTAGCGGAGTCAACACCGGGGAGCTGTTTTTT.

The rearrangement uses TRBV7-8 and TRBJ1-4; D not certain. The CDR3 sequence is 16 residues long. V lost 2 bases and J 8 bases, leaving 18 bases between the germline ends. Germline V gives CDR1 SGHVS, CDR2 FQNEAQ. CDR3 in amino acids: CASSLRRVEGREKLFF. In DNA, the CDR3 is TGTGCCAGCAGCTTAAGAAGGGTTGAGGGAAGAGAAAAACTGTTTTTT. The variable domain in full, completed from reference TRBV7-8 and TRBJ1-4, reads GAGVSQSPRYKVAKRGQDVALRCDPISGHVSLFWYQQALGQGPEFLTYFQNEAQLDKSGLPSDRFFAERPEGSVSTLKIQRTQQEDSAVYLCASSLRRVEGREKLFFGSGTQLSVL.

V gene TRBV5-4 combines with J gene TRBJ2-2; possible D gene TRBD2, 5 bases. The ends were cut back, 2 bases at V and 6 bases at J, with 17 bases in the middle. This CDR3 is built from 16 residues. CDR1 SGHNT and CDR2 YYREEE come from the germline V gene (reference sequence). CDR3 bases: TGTGCCAGCAGCTTTGGTGGTCGGGCGGGTCCCGGGGAGCTGTTTTTT. Protein: CASSFGGRAGPGELFF.

The genes are TRBV6-1 and TRBJ1-1; 8 nucleotides align to TRBD1. The CDR3 is 15 amino acids. J lost 6 bases, V lost 1 base, and 7 bases had no gene match. Germline assignment: CDR1 MNHNS and CDR2 SASEGT. CDR3 sequence reads: CASSEETGALSEAFF. The DNA of the CDR3 is TGTGCCAGCAGTGAAGAGACAGGGGCCCTTTCTGAAGCTTTCTTT.

The J gene is TRBJ1-1, the V gene TRBV12-5, with D tentatively TRBD1 (5 bases). Trimming took 5 bases from V and 4 from J, leaving 17 bases between them. Germline values: CDR1 LGHNT, CDR2 FRNRAP. This CDR3 spans 15 amino acids. The CDR3 spells CASGPPWGLGTEAFF. DNA for the CDR3: TGTGCTAGTGGTCCTCCATGGGGCCTCGGCACTGAAGCTTTCTTT. The full variable domain, with the rest looked up from reference TRBV12-5 and TRBJ1-1, is DARVTQTPRHKVTEMGQEVTMRCQPILGHNTVFWYRQTMMQGLELLAYFRNRAPLDDSGMPKDRFSAEMPDATLATLKIQPSEPRDSAVYFCASGPPWGLGTEAFFGQGTRLTVV.

V is TRBV9 and J is TRBJ2-3, with 9 nucleotides matching TRBD2. Trimming took 6 bases from V and 4 from J; bases not matched to a gene: 6. Germline V gene sequence: CDR1 SGDLS, CDR2 YYNGEE. The CDR3 covers 14 residues. DNA for the CDR3: TGTGCCAGCACCCGGGGACTAGCATCAGATACGCAGTATTTT. Translation: CASTRGLASDTQYF.

The chain employs TRBV5-1 and TRBJ1-3; D might be TRBD1 (5 bases). Germline assignment: CDR1 SGHRS and CDR2 YFSETQ. V lost 5 bases, J lost 0 bases, and 18 bases lay in between. The CDR3 is made up of 17 amino acids. CDR3 bases: TGCGCCAGCAGGACAGACTTAACCTTTGGCTCTGGAAACACCATATATTTT. It codes for CASRTDLTFGSGNTIYF.

This chain links TRBV11-2 with TRBJ1-3; tentative D call: TRBD1 (6 bases). This CDR3 is built from 17 residues. Germline assignment: CDR1 SGHAT and CDR2 FQNNGV. V lost 5 bases and J 2 bases, leaving 19 bases between the germline ends. CDR3 protein: CASSPYGGAGTGNTIYF. For the CDR3, the DNA is TGTGCCAGCAGCCCCTACGGGGGGGCAGGGACTGGAAACACCATATATTTT.

The chain recombines TRBV5-6 with TRBJ2-7, with D perhaps TRBD2 (5 bases). CDR3 size: 14 residues. Trimming left V 0 bases short and J 5 bases short, with 12 bases between. Per the germline V gene, CDR1 is SGHDT and CDR2 is YYEEEE. CDR3 region: CASSLVGAGNEQYF. The CDR3 DNA follows: TGTGCCAGCAGCTTGGTAGGAGCCGGGAACGAGCAGTACTTC.